Below are 27 T cell receptor beta chains sequenced from a single sample in a study of beta chain features in type 1 diabetes. Sequencing targeted expressed TCRB transcripts, as all isolated RNA had been reverse transcribed. Some clones are missing from TCRdb's copy, which holds only in-frame ones; the method was immunoSEQ multiplex PCR. Here the sample spans fewer than 65,000 clones, about 60% being singletons. Input material: Tregs from blood. These receptors originate from a woman aged 18-30 years in good health.

The J gene is TRBJ2-3, the V gene TRBV10-3; D unresolved. The CDR3 runs 15 residues. Germline CDR1 reads ENHRY; CDR2 reads SYGVKD. With 7 bases removed from V and 0 bases from J, the gap between germline ends came to 14 bases. The CDR3 DNA is TGTGCCATCACCGCGACCCCCGGGAGCACAGATACGCAGTATTTT. Translation gives CAITATPGSTDTQYF.

This clone has a handful of counts. The gene calls are TRBV21-1 and TRBJ1-1; the D call TRBD1 from the table was never checked on the DNA. TRBV21-1 is a pseudogene. The CDR3 length is 14 residues. The CDR3 DNA is TGTGCCAGCAGCAATGGACAGGGCGGGGGTGAAGCTTTCTTT. This gives the protein CASSNGQGGGEAFF.

This clone came up a few times. The V and J genes are TRBV18 and TRBJ2-3, with TRBD2 as a possible D gene (5 bases). Germline V gives CDR1 KGHSH, CDR2 LQKENI. Trimming pared 6 bases from V and 2 bases from J, leaving 12 bases between. This CDR3 contains 14 residues. This CDR3 is CASSAERNTDTQYF. CDR3 sequence (DNA): TGTGCCAGCTCGGCCGAGCGGAACACAGATACGCAGTATTTT. The complete variable domain, with remaining parts taken from reference TRBV18 and TRBJ2-3, reads NAGVMQNPRHLVRRRGQEARLRCSPMKGHSHVYWYRQLPEEGLKFMVYLQKENIIDESGMPKERFSAEFPKEGPSILRIQQVVRGDSAAYFCASSAERNTDTQYFGPGTRLTVL.

This clone has just a few counts. The rearrangement joins TRBV11-2 to TRBJ2-1; 15 bases line up with TRBD2. The CDR3 extends over 15 amino acids. Germline loops: CDR1 SGHAT, CDR2 FQNNGV. After removal of 3 bases from V and 9 bases from J, the junction contained 3 bases not matched to a gene. The CDR3 here is CASSFRTSGGGEQFF. In DNA form, the CDR3 reads TGTGCCAGCAGCTTCCGGACTAGCGGGGGGGGTGAGCAGTTCTTC.

The V call is TRBV6-5, the J call TRBJ2-7, with D unclear. Germline values: CDR1 MNHEY, CDR2 SVGAGI. The CDR3 totals 11 residues. The V and J ends lost 4 bases and 6 bases respectively, with 7 bases between them. CDR3 sequence (DNA): TGTGCCAGCAGTTCCCCCGGCGAGCAGTACTTC. It encodes CASSSPGEQYF.

The chain employs TRBV9 and TRBJ1-1; D unresolved. V was clipped by 4 bases and J by 5 bases, with 12 bases between them. The germline V gene encodes CDR1 SGDLS and CDR2 YYNGEE. This CDR3 is 13 amino acids long. The CDR3 DNA is TGTGCCAGCAGCTTGAAGGGCGGGACTGAAGCTTTCTTT. Translating gives CASSLKGGTEAFF.

The chain carries TRBV5-1 and TRBJ1-2; no firm D call. V dropped 4 bases and J dropped 0 bases, with 4 bases sitting between them. The CDR3 contains 12 residues. Germline V CDR1 and CDR2: SGHRS, YFSETQ. CDR3 DNA: TGCGCCAGCAGCCGGGCTAACTATGGCTACACCTTC. This codes for CASSRANYGYTF.

This clone appeared a few times. The gene calls are TRBV2 and TRBJ2-3; a possible D gene is TRBD2 (5 bases). V lost 7 bases, J lost 6 bases, and 11 bases lay in between. Per the germline V gene, CDR1 is SNHLY and CDR2 is FYNNEI. The CDR3 spans 12 residues. The CDR3 nucleotides read TGTGCCAGCACTCCCTCGGGGGATACGCAGTATTTT. This encodes CASTPSGDTQYF.

This clone was observed a few times. The rearrangement uses TRBV9 and TRBJ2-7; 7 bases are shared with TRBD1. This CDR3 spans 15 amino acids. Looked up from germline, CDR1 is SGDLS and CDR2 is YYNGEE. V lost 0 bases and J lost 1; bases outside the gene matches: 4. DNA for the CDR3: TGTGCCAGCAGCGTAGGGACAGGCTCTTCCTACGAGCAGTACTTC. It specifies CASSVGTGSSYEQYF.

This rearrangement joins TRBV29-1 to TRBJ2-1; possible D gene TRBD2, 5 bases. V lost 1 base, J lost 4 bases, and 17 bases lay in between. The germline V gene has CDR1 SQVTM and CDR2 ANQGSEA. This CDR3 contains 16 residues. CDR3 region: CSVEGTPGVAYNEQFF. In nucleotides, the CDR3 is TGCAGCGTTGAAGGTACCCCCGGGGTCGCATACAATGAGCAGTTCTTC.

This clone has a handful of counts. Additional DNA sequences in this sample encode the identical CDR3. In DNA, the CDR3 is TGCGCCAGCAGCTTGGGACAGCAAGAGACCCAGTACTTC. Translation gives CASSLGQQETQYF. The chain combines TRBV5-1 with TRBJ2-5; the D gene is possibly TRBD1 (5 bases). There are 13 residues in the CDR3. V dropped 0 bases and J dropped 2 bases, with 5 bases sitting between them. Per the germline V gene, CDR1 is SGHRS and CDR2 is YFSETQ.

V is TRBV7-6 and J is TRBJ2-3; 7 bases fit TRBD2. From germline, CDR1 is SGHVS and CDR2 FNYEAQ. The CDR3 loop spans 16 amino acids. The V segment lost 4 bases and the J segment 4 bases; nucleotides outside the gene matches: 11. In nucleotides, the CDR3 is TGTGCCAGCAGCTGGCTTCTAGCGGTGACTTCAGATACGCAGTATTTT. Its translation is CASSWLLAVTSDTQYF.

This clone has only a few counts. The identical CDR3 is also encoded by other nucleotide sequences in the sample. The V call is TRBV18, the J call TRBJ2-5; D may be TRBD2 (5 bases). Per the germline V gene, CDR1 is KGHSH and CDR2 is LQKENI. The CDR3 contains 14 residues. Trimming left V 0 bases short and J 5 bases short, with 10 bases between. The CDR3 here is CASSPPGARETQYF. The CDR3 coding sequence is TGTGCCAGCTCACCACCGGGAGCCCGGGAGACCCAGTACTTC.

This clone was detected only a few times. As DNA, the CDR3 is TGTGCCATCGAGAGGGGCGGGGGATACAATGAGCAGTTCTTC. This sequence encodes CAIERGGGYNEQFF. The chain employs TRBV10-3 and TRBJ2-1; 7 bases agree with TRBD2. V dropped 8 bases and J dropped 4; count of bases not matched to a gene: 8. The CDR3 consists of 14 residues. Per germline, CDR1 ENHRY and CDR2 SYGVKD.

The CDR3: CAWSSGGLAGIEQYF. The CDR3 DNA sequence: TGTGCCTGGAGTTCCGGGGGACTAGCGGGTATCGAGCAGTACTTC. The rearrangement uses TRBV30 and TRBJ2-7, with 12 bases lining up with TRBD2. The V segment lost 2 bases and the J segment 6 bases; nucleotides outside the gene matches: 8. Germline V gene data show CDR1 as GTSNPN and CDR2 as SVGIG (reference sequence). This CDR3 is 15 amino acids long.

This chain links TRBV5-4 with TRBJ2-3, with no clear D. The CDR3 has 16 amino acids. Per germline, CDR1 SGHNT and CDR2 YYREEE (reference sequence). With 4 bases removed from V and 0 bases from J, the gap between germline ends came to 15 bases. The DNA of the CDR3 is TGTGCCAGCAGCCCTCTGGGCGCTCCTAGCACAGATACGCAGTATTTT. Protein: CASSPLGAPSTDTQYF.

The chain has TRBV4-1 and TRBJ1-2, with 8 bases identical to TRBD1. Germline-derived CDR1 and CDR2 are MGHRA and YSYEKL. This CDR3 has 13 residues. V lost 2 bases to trimming and J lost 8 bases; unmatched junction nucleotides: 4. CDR3 amino acids: CASSQTTGEGYTF. In DNA form, the CDR3 reads TGCGCCAGCAGCCAAACGACAGGGGAAGGCTACACCTTC.

CDR3 protein: CASSYSRGWSGNTIYF. The CDR3 nucleotides read TGTGCCAGCAGTTACTCCCGGGGTTGGTCTGGAAACACCATATATTTT. The chain has TRBV6-5 and TRBJ1-3; D is unresolved. There are 16 residues in the CDR3. Germline-derived CDR1 and CDR2 are MNHEY and SVGAGI. Trimming left V 0 bases short and J 1 base short, with 10 bases between.

This sequence joins TRBV27 and TRBJ2-5; TRBD1 aligns across 10 bases. The J call may not be correct, given that the DNA end is closer to TRBJ2-7. The CDR3 consists of 14 residues. Looked up from germline, CDR1 is MNHEY and CDR2 is SMNVEV (reference sequence). The CDR3 sequence is CASSLRDRGYEQYF. The CDR3 bases are TGTGCCAGCAGTCTCCGGGACAGGGGTTACGAGCAGTACTTC.

The V and J genes are TRBV5-1 and TRBJ1-6; the D gene is possibly TRBD1 (6 bases). CDR3 length: 14 amino acids. The V end lost 0 bases, the J end lost 6 bases, and 7 bases lay between the germline ends. Germline CDR1 SGHRS, CDR2 YFSETQ. The CDR3 spells CASSLGQVNSPLHF. The CDR3 coding sequence is TGCGCCAGCAGCTTGGGACAGGTTAATTCACCCCTCCACTTT.

This clone was observed once. The genes are TRBV5-1 and TRBJ2-7; D might be TRBD2 (6 bases). The CDR3 consists of 16 residues. V was trimmed by 0 bases and J by 3 bases, leaving 16 bases between them. Germline CDR1 is SGHRS and CDR2 is YFSETQ. The CDR3 reads CASSLAPLAQIYEQYF. The CDR3, as DNA: TGCGCCAGCAGCTTGGCGCCTCTAGCGCAGATCTACGAGCAGTACTTC.

The chain links TRBV4-2 to TRBJ2-1, with D possibly TRBD2 on 5 matching bases. Germline assignment: CDR1 LGHNA and CDR2 YNFKEQ. V lost 4 bases and J 0 bases, leaving 19 bases between the germline ends. The CDR3 runs 18 residues. The CDR3 nucleotides read TGTGCCAGCAGCCCCGTCTGGCCCGGGATGAGCTCCTACAATGAGCAGTTCTTC. This encodes CASSPVWPGMSSYNEQFF.

The chain uses TRBV2 and TRBJ2-2; D is possibly TRBD2 (5 bases). The length of the CDR3 is 12 residues. CDR1 is SNHLY, CDR2 FYNNEI, per germline. Trimming shortened V by 4 bases and J by 7 bases, and 7 bases separated the two germline ends. As DNA, the CDR3 is TGTGCCAGCAGTGCTAGCAACGGGGAGCTGTTTTTT. Amino acids: CASSASNGELFF. The whole variable domain, remainder taken from reference TRBV2 and TRBJ2-2, is EPEVTQTPSHQVTQMGQEVILRCVPISNHLYFYWYRQILGQKVEFLVSFYNNEISEKSEIFDDQFSVERPDGSNFTLKIRSTKLEDSAMYFCASSASNGELFFGEGSRLTVL.

The CDR3 loop is CASSLVPGGDEKLFF. In DNA form, the CDR3 reads TGTGCCAGCAGCTTAGTTCCAGGGGGCGATGAAAAACTGTTTTTT. The chain combines TRBV11-2 with TRBJ1-4, with TRBD1 matching over 8 bases. In germline, CDR1 is SGHAT, CDR2 FQNNGV. Trimming cost V 1 base and J 6 bases; bases outside gene matches: 4. This CDR3 contains 15 residues.

CDR3 in DNA: TGCGCCAGCAGCCAAGATAGTAGAACAGATCTCTATGGCTACACCTTC. The encoded protein is CASSQDSRTDLYGYTF. This chain joins TRBV4-1 and TRBJ1-2; no clear D gene. Trimming stripped 0 bases from V and 4 bases from J, with 15 bases between. CDR3 length equals 16 residues. CDR1 and CDR2 from the germline V gene are MGHRA and YSYEKL.

This clone was counted a few times. V and J are TRBV28 and TRBJ1-4, with D perhaps matching TRBD1 (6 bases). CDR1 MDHEN and CDR2 SYDVKM come from the germline V gene. Trimming took 6 bases from V and 3 from J, leaving 17 bases between them. The CDR3 extends over 16 amino acids. The CDR3 loop reads CASRGLGGGANEKLFF. The CDR3 region has the DNA TGTGCCAGCAGGGGCCTAGGGGGAGGGGCTAATGAAAAACTGTTTTTT. The full variable domain, completed using reference TRBV28 and TRBJ1-4, is DVKVTQSSRYLVKRTGEKVFLECVQDMDHENMFWYRQDPGLGLRLIYFSYDVKMKEKGDIPEGYSVSREKKERFSLILESASTNQTSMYLCASRGLGGGANEKLFFGSGTQLSVL.

The chain carries TRBV7-2 and TRBJ1-1; D not certain. CDR3 size: 14 residues. The V gene's germline CDR1 is SGHTA and CDR2 FQGNSA. Trimming left V 2 bases short and J 8 bases short, with 15 bases between. The chain's CDR3 is CASSLSYEDPEAFF. The CDR3 bases are TGTGCCAGCAGCTTAAGCTACGAGGATCCGGAAGCTTTCTTT.